These T cell receptor beta chains were read from a single sample in a study of blood T cell repertoires in COVID-19. Repertoires were generated with immunoSEQ multiplex PCR, while TCRdb's copy carries only in-frame clones and drops some. The sample holds under 300,000 clones, about 90% seen once. Sequenced: PBMCs or T cells enriched from blood (not recorded which). These TCRs come from a woman in her thirties or forties who had been exposed to COVID-19. The CDR3 runs from the conserved cysteine through the conserved F or W. D genes are given only for firm matches. Size is omitted from some rows. Given values are once, few, many or a class for expanded clones.

clone_size	j_call	cdr3_length	v_call	d_call	cdr3_nt	cdr3_aa
-	TRBJ1-1	16	TRBV7-2	-	TGTGCCAGCAGCTCGGGTTTTTCTGTTCTGAACACTGAAGCTTTCTTT	CASSSGFSVLNTEAFF
-	TRBJ1-2	13	TRBV28	-	TGTGCCAGCAGTTTATACGCGGGTCGGGGCTACACCTTC	CASSLYAGRGYTF
-	TRBJ2-1	16	TRBV29-1	TRBD1	TGCAGCGTTGGACAGGGAACCTACACCGGATACAATGAGCAGTTCTTC	CSVGQGTYTGYNEQFF
-	TRBJ1-2	14	TRBV7-9	-	TGTGCCAGCTCTCCGAAGGGGGATTACTATGGCTACACCTTC	CASSPKGDYYGYTF
-	TRBJ1-6	15	TRBV27	-	TGTGCCAGCAGTTTTCTGGGGGGAGACAGTTCACCCCTCCACTTT	CASSFLGGDSSPLHF
-	TRBJ1-1	14	TRBV28	-	TGTGCCAGCAGCTATATAAGCCAGAACACTGAAGCTTTCTTT	CASSYISQNTEAFF
-	TRBJ1-1	12	TRBV19	-	TGTGCCAGTAGTAATCGGGAGAGGGAAGCTTTCTTT	CASSNREREAFF
-	TRBJ1-2	12	TRBV27	TRBD1	TGTGCCAGCAGAAGACAGGGAGGTGGCTACACCTTC	CASRRQGGGYTF
-	TRBJ1-2	16	TRBV29-1	TRBD1	TGCAGCGTTGATAAATACGTGGGACAGACTAACTATGGCTACACCTTC	CSVDKYVGQTNYGYTF
-	TRBJ1-5	15	TRBV4-1	-	TGCGCCAGCAGCCAAGCAGGAGGCGGGGGGCAGCCCCAGCATTTT	CASSQAGGGGQPQHF
-	TRBJ2-3	15	TRBV25-1	-	TGTGCCAGCAGTTCAAGGGGGGGAGGCACAGATACGCAGTATTTT	CASSSRGGGTDTQYF
-	TRBJ1-2	15	TRBV28	TRBD1	TGTGCCAGCAGTCCGCGGGACAGATTTAACTATGGCTACACCTTC	CASSPRDRFNYGYTF
-	TRBJ1-2	15	TRBV28	-	TGTGCCACCCAGGGGTATATGGTCCGGGTCTATGGCTACACCTTC	CATQGYMVRVYGYTF
-	TRBJ2-3	16	TRBV6-1	TRBD2	TGTGCCAGCAGTGCCCGGGGGGGCTTTAGCACAGATACGCAGTATTTT	CASSARGGFSTDTQYF
-	TRBJ1-1	15	TRBV11-3	TRBD1	TGTGCCAGCAGCGCCGCGACAGGGGCGAACACTGAAGCTTTCTTT	CASSAATGANTEAFF
-	TRBJ1-4	16	TRBV3-1/TRBV3-2	TRBD1	TGTGCCAGCAGCCCGCCCGGGACAGGGCTCGGCGAAAAACTGTTTTTT	CASSPPGTGLGEKLFF
once	TRBJ1-1	15	TRBV7-2	-	TGTGCCAGCAGCTTAAGGGGTGTCCCTACTACTGAAGCTTTCTTT	CASSLRGVPTTEAFF
-	TRBJ2-7	15	TRBV9	TRBD1	TGTGCCAGCAGCTCAGCAGGGGGCGCAGGAGGCGAGCAGTACTTC	CASSSAGGAGGEQYF
-	TRBJ2-1	14	TRBV7-9	-	TGTGCCAGCAGCTCACAGGAATCCTACAATGAGCAGTTCTTC	CASSSQESYNEQFF
-	TRBJ2-1	14	TRBV29-1	TRBD2	TGCAGCGTTGGCGGCGGGAGGTTATACAATGAGCAGTTCTTC	CSVGGGRLYNEQFF
-	TRBJ1-3	13	TRBV9	TRBD1	TGTGCCAGCAGCGAGCAGGGGGCTGACACCATATATTTT	CASSEQGADTIYF
-	TRBJ1-2	13	TRBV28	TRBD1	TGTGCCAGCAGTCCGCAGGGACAGGGTGGCTACACCTTC	CASSPQGQGGYTF
few	TRBJ1-2	15	TRBV6-5	TRBD1	TGTGCCAGCAGTTCCTATAGGACAGGGGACTATGGCTACACCTTC	CASSSYRTGDYGYTF
-	TRBJ1-3	15	TRBV7-2	-	TGTGCCAGCAGCTTAGTGGTAGACTCTGGAAACACCATATATTTT	CASSLVVDSGNTIYF
-	TRBJ1-2	13	TRBV19	TRBD1	TGTGCCAGTAGGCCCGGGACAGGGGTTGGCTACACCTTC	CASRPGTGVGYTF
-	TRBJ1-1	15	TRBV28	TRBD1	TGTGCCAGCAGTGCTTACAGGGGACACCTGTCTGAAGCTTTCTTT	CASSAYRGHLSEAFF
once	TRBJ1-2	13	TRBV12-3/TRBV12-4	-	TGTGCCAGCAGTTTACCGGGTGAGGATGGCTACACCTTC	CASSLPGEDGYTF
few	TRBJ1-1	13	TRBV12-3/TRBV12-4	-	TGTGCCAGCAGTTTCGGGGGAAACACTGAAGCTTTCTTT	CASSFGGNTEAFF
-	TRBJ2-2	16	TRBV4-2	TRBD2	TGTGCCAGCAGCCAAGATCCGAGCGGGAGTGCCGGGGAGCTGTTTTTT	CASSQDPSGSAGELFF
-	TRBJ1-5	16	TRBV30	-	TGTGCCTGGAGTCACCTCTCGACAGCGATCAATCAGCCCCAGCATTTT	CAWSHLSTAINQPQHF
-	TRBJ1-1	13	TRBV7-2	TRBD1	TGTGCCAGCAGCTTAGTGGCAGGGGGCGAAGCTTTCTTT	CASSLVAGGEAFF
-	TRBJ1-1	13	TRBV7-6	-	TGTGCCAGCAGCGACGACACGAACACTGAAGCTTTCTTT	CASSDDTNTEAFF
-	TRBJ1-6	12	TRBV5-6	-	TGTGCCAGCAGCTTCGGTCGTTCACCCCTCCACTTT	CASSFGRSPLHF
-	TRBJ1-2	17	TRBV23-1	-	TGCGCCAGCACCCCCCGACGGACTTGGGGTACTAGGAGTGGCTACACCTTC	CASTPRRTWGTRSGYTF
-	TRBJ2-2	15	TRBV29-1	TRBD2	TGCAGCGCTACAGCGGGAGGCACGAACACCGGGGAGCTGTTTTTT	CSATAGGTNTGELFF
-	TRBJ1-3	17	TRBV19	TRBD1	TGTGCCAGTAGCAGAACGACAGGGGGCAGATCTGGAAACACCATATATTTT	CASSRTTGGRSGNTIYF
many	TRBJ1-1	14	TRBV3-1/TRBV3-2	-	TGTGCCAGCAGCCAAGATAGAGATCTCCCTGAAGCTTTCTTT	CASSQDRDLPEAFF
-	TRBJ2-1	13	TRBV6-5	-	TGTGCCAGCAGTTGGGCAGGAGGCAATGAGCAGTTCTTC	CASSWAGGNEQFF
few	TRBJ2-7	14	TRBV27	TRBD1	TGTGCCAGCAGCGCCCTAGCAGGGGGCTACGAGCAGTACTTC	CASSALAGGYEQYF
-	TRBJ1-6	13	TRBV7-2	-	TGTGCCAGCTCCCCCCGATGGAGCTCACCCCTCCACTTT	CASSPRWSSPLHF
-	TRBJ1-3	15	TRBV25-1	-	TGTGCCAGCAGTGAATACAGGGGAGACGGAAACACCATATATTTT	CASSEYRGDGNTIYF
-	TRBJ2-7	11	TRBV20-1	-	TGCAGTGCTAGAGCTGACGGGAAGCAGTACTTC	CSARADGKQYF
-	TRBJ2-1	15	TRBV19	-	TGTGCCAGTAGTACAGCAGGGATCACCTACAATGAGCAGTTCTTC	CASSTAGITYNEQFF
-	TRBJ1-6	13	TRBV2	-	TGTGCCAGCACCGGCAGGGTCCATTCACCCCTCCACTTT	CASTGRVHSPLHF
-	TRBJ2-3	16	TRBV2	-	TGTGCCAGCAGGAGCGGGGGCCTCAGGGGGACAGATACGCAGTATTTT	CASRSGGLRGTDTQYF
once	TRBJ1-1	15	TRBV5-1	TRBD1	TGCGCCAGCAGCCGTGGACAGGGGATGAACACTGAAGCTTTCTTT	CASSRGQGMNTEAFF
-	TRBJ1-5	17	TRBV7-9	-	TGTGCCAGCAGCAATCAGGGTAGGGGGGGAACGGATCAGCCCCAGCATTTT	CASSNQGRGGTDQPQHF